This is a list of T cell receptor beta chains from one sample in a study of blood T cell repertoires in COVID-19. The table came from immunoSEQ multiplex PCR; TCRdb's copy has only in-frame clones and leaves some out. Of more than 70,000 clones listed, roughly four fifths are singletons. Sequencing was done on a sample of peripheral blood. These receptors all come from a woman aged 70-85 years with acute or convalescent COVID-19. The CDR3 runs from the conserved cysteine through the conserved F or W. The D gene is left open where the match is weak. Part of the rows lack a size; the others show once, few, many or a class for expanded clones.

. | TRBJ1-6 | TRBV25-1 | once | CASSPQMADPNSPLHF | TGTGCCAGCAGTCCCCAGATGGCAGATCCCAATTCACCCCTCCACTTT
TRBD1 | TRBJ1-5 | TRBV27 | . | CASSLITPQGGNQPQHF | TGTGCCAGCAGTTTAATCACCCCACAGGGGGGCAATCAGCCCCAGCATTTT
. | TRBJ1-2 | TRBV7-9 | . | CASCPTELTTYGYTF | TGTGCCAGCTGTCCGACAGAATTAACAACATATGGCTACACCTTC
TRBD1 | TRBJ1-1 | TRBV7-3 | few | CASSPAGGNTEAFF | TGTGCCAGCAGCCCCGCAGGGGGGAACACTGAAGCTTTCTTT
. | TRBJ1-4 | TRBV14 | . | CASSPFRSTGEKLFF | TGTGCCAGCAGCCCGTTCCGTTCAACCGGTGAAAAACTGTTTTTT
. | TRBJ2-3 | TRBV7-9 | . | CASSFSTSTDTQYF | TGTGCCAGCAGCTTCTCTACTAGCACAGATACGCAGTATTTT
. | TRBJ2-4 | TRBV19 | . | CASSISMPVAKNIQYF | TGTGCCAGTAGTATCTCGATGCCAGTAGCCAAAAACATTCAGTACTTC
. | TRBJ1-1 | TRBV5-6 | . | CASSFDSEAFF | TGTGCCAGCAGCTTCGACAGTGAAGCTTTCTTT
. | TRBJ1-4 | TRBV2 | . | CASSARGGENEKLFF | TGTGCCAGCAGTGCTCGTGGGGGGGAAAACGAAAAACTGTTTTTT
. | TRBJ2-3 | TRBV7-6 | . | CASSLLTDLADTQYF | TGTGCCAGCAGCCTGCTGACAGATTTGGCAGATACGCAGTATTTT
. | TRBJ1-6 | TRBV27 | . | CASTKTEGNSPLHF | TGTGCCAGCACCAAAACCGAGGGTAATTCACCCCTCCACTTT
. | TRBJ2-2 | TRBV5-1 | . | CASSTASVAGELFF | TGCGCCAGCAGCACAGCTAGCGTGGCCGGGGAGCTGTTTTTT
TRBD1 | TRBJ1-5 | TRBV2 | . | CASSADRGWSNQPQHF | TGTGCCAGCAGTGCAGACAGGGGATGGAGCAATCAGCCCCAGCATTTT
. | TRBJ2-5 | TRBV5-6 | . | CASSFRAGYPQGETQYF | TGTGCCAGCAGCTTCAGGGCCGGGTATCCACAAGGGGAGACCCAGTACTTC
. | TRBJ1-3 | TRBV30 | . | CACRESGNTIYF | TGTGCCTGCCGGGAGTCTGGAAACACCATATATTTT
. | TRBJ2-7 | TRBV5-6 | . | CASSSRRRNEQYF | TGTGCCAGCAGCTCTCGGCGGAGGAACGAGCAGTACTTC
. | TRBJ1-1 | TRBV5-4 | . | CASSPGLNTEAFF | TGTGCCAGCAGCCCCGGTTTGAACACTGAAGCTTTCTTT
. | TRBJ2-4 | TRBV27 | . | CASSLSGAVNIQYF | TGTGCCAGCAGTTTATCAGGGGCTGTCAACATTCAGTACTTC
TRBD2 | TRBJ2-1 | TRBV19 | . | CATRLAGGSEQFF | TGTGCCACCCGACTAGCGGGAGGGAGTGAGCAGTTCTTC
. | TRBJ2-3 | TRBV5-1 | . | CASSLVQGRNTQYF | TGCGCCAGCAGCTTGGTTCAGGGGAGAAATACGCAGTATTTT
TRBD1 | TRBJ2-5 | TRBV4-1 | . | CASSQNQGDQETQYF | TGCGCCAGCAGCCAAAATCAGGGGGATCAAGAGACCCAGTACTTC
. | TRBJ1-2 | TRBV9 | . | CASFKEQWGGGYTF | TGTGCCAGCTTTAAGGAACAATGGGGAGGAGGCTACACCTTC
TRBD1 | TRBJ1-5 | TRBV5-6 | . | CASSRTPTGTGLNQPQHF | TGTGCCAGCAGTAGGACCCCGACCGGGACAGGATTAAATCAGCCCCAGCATTTT
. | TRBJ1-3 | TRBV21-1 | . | CASSNRLEGAAHTRNTIYF | TGTGCCAGCAGCAATAGATTGGAAGGGGCCGCACATACGAGAAACACCATATATTTT
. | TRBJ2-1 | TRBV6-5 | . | CASSYDGKSYNEQFF | TGTGCCAGCAGTTACGACGGGAAGTCCTACAATGAGCAGTTCTTC
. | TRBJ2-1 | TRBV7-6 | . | CASSLGPGSGSSYNEQFF | TGTGCCAGCAGCTTAGGGCCGGGAAGTGGGAGCTCCTACAATGAGCAGTTCTTC
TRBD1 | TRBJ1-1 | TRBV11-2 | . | CASSERTGAGLEAFF | TGTGCCAGCAGCGAACGGACAGGGGCCGGCCTTGAAGCTTTCTTT
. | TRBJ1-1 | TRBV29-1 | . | CSVDRLNTEAFF | TGCAGCGTTGATCGTCTGAACACTGAAGCTTTCTTT
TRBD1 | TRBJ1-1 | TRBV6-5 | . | CASQGGNTEAFF | TGTGCCAGCCAGGGGGGGAACACTGAAGCTTTCTTT
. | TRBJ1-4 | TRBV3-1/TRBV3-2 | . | CASSQHRTNEKLFF | TGTGCCAGCAGCCAACACCGGACTAATGAAAAACTGTTTTTT
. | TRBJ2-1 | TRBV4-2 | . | CASSQDFPARVEFF | TGTGCCAGCAGCCAAGATTTCCCCGCGCGGGTTGAGTTCTTC
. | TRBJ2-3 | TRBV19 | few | CASSIELVGAAGTDTQYF | TGTGCCAGTAGTATTGAGTTAGTGGGGGCGGCTGGCACAGATACGCAGTATTTT
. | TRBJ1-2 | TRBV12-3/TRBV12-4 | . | CASSLTTGYGYTF | TGTGCCAGCAGTTTAACAACAGGGTACGGCTACACCTTC
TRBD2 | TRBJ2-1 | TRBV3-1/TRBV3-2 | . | CASSPGILTSGRGGSSYNEQFF | TGTGCCAGCAGCCCCGGCATCTTGACTAGCGGGAGGGGGGGGAGCTCCTACAATGAGCAGTTCTTC
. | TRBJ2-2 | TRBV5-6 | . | CASFILSTGELFF | TGTGCCAGCTTTATACTGTCGACCGGGGAGCTGTTTTTT
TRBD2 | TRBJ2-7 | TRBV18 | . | CASSQGLAGGPFNEQYF | TGTGCCAGCTCACAGGGACTAGCGGGAGGGCCCTTCAACGAGCAGTACTTC
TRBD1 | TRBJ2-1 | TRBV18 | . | CASSSGQSNEQFF | TGTGCCAGCTCATCGGGACAGTCCAATGAGCAGTTCTTC
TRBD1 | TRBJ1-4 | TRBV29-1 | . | CSVGQGGLNEKLFF | TGCAGCGTTGGACAGGGCGGGCTCAATGAAAAACTGTTTTTT
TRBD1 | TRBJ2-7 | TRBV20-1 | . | CSASRGTGEQYF | TGCAGTGCTAGTCGGGGGACAGGCGAGCAGTACTTC
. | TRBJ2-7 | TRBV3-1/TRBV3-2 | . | CASSRWETPSEQYF | TGTGCCAGCAGCCGCTGGGAGACCCCATCCGAGCAGTACTTC
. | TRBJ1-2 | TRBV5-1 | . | CASSLSPSYGYTF | TGCGCCAGCAGCTTATCGCCGAGCTATGGCTACACCTTC
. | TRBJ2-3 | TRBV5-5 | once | CASSLASTDTQYF | TGTGCCAGCAGCTTGGCCTCTACAGATACGCAGTATTTT
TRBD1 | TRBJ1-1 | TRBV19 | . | CASSTTGDTEAFF | TGTGCCAGTAGTACAACAGGGGACACTGAAGCTTTCTTT